The clone carrying this T cell receptor (beta chain) was observed once. These data originate in a study of shared T cell receptors in the human thymus. The table came from immunoSEQ multiplex PCR; TCRdb's copy has only in-frame clones and leaves some out. The table includes about 380,000 clones, around 93% detected once. The germline CDR1 and CDR2 sequences are MNHEY and SVGAGI. This CDR3 contains 13 residues. The V gene end was trimmed by 5 bases and the J gene end by 7 bases; junction bases not matched to a gene: 7. V usage is TRBV6-5 and J usage is TRBJ2-7; 8 bases match TRBD2. Sequencing input: thymocytes. The sequence was collected from a human donor. The CDR3 DNA sequence: TGTGCCAGCAGTCCGCAGCGGGAGAGGGAGCAGTACTTC. Its translation is CASSPQREREQYF.